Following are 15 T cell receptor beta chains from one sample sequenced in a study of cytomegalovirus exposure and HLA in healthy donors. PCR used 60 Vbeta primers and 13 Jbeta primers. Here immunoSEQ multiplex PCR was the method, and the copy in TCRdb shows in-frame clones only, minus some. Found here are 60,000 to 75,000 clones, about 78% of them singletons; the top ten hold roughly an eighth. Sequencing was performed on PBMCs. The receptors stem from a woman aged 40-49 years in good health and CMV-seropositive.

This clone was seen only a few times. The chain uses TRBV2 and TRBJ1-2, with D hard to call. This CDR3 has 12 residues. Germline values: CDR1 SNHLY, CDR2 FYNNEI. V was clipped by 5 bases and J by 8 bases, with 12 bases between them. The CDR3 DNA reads TGTGCCAGCAGTCCCCAGGCGGGGGGCTACACCTTC. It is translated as CASSPQAGGYTF.

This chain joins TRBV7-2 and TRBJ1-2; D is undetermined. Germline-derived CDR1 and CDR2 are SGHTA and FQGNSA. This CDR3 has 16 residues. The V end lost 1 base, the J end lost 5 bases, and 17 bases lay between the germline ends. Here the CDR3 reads CASSLDAGVRVYGYTF. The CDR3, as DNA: TGTGCCAGCAGCTTAGATGCCGGGGTTCGGGTTTATGGCTACACCTTC.

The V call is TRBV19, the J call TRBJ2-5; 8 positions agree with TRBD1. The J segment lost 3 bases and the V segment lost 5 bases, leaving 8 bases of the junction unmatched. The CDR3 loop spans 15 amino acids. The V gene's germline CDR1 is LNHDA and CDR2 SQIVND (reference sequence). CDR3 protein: CASSRQGAEEETQYF. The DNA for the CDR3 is TGTGCCAGTAGTCGCCAGGGGGCAGAGGAAGAGACCCAGTACTTC.

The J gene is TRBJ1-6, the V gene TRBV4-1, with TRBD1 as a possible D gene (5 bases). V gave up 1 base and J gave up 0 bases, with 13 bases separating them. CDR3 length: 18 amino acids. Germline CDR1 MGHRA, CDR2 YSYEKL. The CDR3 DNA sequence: TGCGCCAGCAGCCAAGCGGATGTAGGGGCCTCCTATAATTCACCCCTCCACTTT. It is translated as CASSQADVGASYNSPLHF.

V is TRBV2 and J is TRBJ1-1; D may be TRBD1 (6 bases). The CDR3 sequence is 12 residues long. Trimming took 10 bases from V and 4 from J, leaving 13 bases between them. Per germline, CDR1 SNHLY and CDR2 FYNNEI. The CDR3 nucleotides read TGTGCCAACACAACAGGGTTCACTGAAGCTTTCTTT. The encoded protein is CANTTGFTEAFF.

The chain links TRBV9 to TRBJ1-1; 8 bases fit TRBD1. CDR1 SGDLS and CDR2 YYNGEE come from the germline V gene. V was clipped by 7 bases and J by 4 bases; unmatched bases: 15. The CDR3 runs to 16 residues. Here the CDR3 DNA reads TGTGCCAGCCAGAAAGGACAGGGTGCGGCGGGCACTGAAGCTTTCTTT. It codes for CASQKGQGAAGTEAFF.

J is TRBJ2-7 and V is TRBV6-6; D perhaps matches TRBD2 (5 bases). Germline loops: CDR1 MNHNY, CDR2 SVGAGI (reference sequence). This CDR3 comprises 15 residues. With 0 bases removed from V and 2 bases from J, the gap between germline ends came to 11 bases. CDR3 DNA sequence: TGTGCCAGCAGTTACTCGCGGACGGGAACCTACGAGCAGTACTTC. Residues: CASSYSRTGTYEQYF.

The DNA for the CDR3 is TGTGCCAGCAGCTTGGGGGCTGATCAGCCCCAGCATTTT. Translated, it gives CASSLGADQPQHF. The V and J genes are TRBV7-3 and TRBJ1-5, with D possibly being TRBD1 (6 bases). This CDR3 has 13 amino acids. The germline V gene encodes CDR1 SGHTA and CDR2 FQGTGA. V was pared by 3 bases and J by 5 bases, with 8 bases between.

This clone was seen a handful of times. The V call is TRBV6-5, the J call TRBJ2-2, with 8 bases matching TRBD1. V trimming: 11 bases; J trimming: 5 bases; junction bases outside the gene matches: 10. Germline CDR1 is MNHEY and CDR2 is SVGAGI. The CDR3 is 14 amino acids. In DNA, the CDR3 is TGTGCCGGCTGTAGGACAGGGCAAACCGGGGAGCTGTTTTTT. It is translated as CAGCRTGQTGELFF.

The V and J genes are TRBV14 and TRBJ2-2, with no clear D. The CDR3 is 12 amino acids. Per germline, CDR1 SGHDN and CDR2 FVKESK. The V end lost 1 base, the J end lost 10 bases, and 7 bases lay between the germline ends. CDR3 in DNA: TGTGCCAGCAGCCAAGGAGTCGAGGAGCTGTTTTTT. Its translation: CASSQGVEELFF.

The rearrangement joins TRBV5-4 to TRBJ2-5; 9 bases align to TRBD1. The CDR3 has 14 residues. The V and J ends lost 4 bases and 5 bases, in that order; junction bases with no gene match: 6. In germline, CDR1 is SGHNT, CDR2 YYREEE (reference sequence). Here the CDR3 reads CASSINRGRETQYF. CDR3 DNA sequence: TGTGCCAGCAGCATAAACAGGGGGCGCGAGACCCAGTACTTC.

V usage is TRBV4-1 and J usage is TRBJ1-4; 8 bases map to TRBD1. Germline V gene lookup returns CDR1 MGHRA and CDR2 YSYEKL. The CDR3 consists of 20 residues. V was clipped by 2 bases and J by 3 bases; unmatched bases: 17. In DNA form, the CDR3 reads TGCGCCAGCAGCCAACGTCTAGGACAGGGTCGTGGTCTAGCTAATGAAAAACTGTTTTTT. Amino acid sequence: CASSQRLGQGRGLANEKLFF.

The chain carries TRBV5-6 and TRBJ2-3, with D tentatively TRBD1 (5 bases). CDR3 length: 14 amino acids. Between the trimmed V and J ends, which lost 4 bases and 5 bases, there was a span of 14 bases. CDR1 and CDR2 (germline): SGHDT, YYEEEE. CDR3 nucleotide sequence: TGTGCCAGCAGCCGGCCTAGACAGAAAGATACGCAGTATTTT. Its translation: CASSRPRQKDTQYF.

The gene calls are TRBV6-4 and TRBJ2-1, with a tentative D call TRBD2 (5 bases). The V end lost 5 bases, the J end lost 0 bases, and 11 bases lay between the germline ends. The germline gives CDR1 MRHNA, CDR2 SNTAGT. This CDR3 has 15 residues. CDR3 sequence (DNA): TGTGCCAGCAGTTTGGGAGAAAGCTCCTACAATGAGCAGTTCTTC. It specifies CASSLGESSYNEQFF.

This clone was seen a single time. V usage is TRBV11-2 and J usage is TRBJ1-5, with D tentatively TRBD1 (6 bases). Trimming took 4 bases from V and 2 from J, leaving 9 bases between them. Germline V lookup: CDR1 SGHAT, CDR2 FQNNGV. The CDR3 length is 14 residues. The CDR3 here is CASSWGGGNQPQHF. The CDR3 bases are TGTGCCAGCAGCTGGGGGGGCGGCAATCAGCCCCAGCATTTT.